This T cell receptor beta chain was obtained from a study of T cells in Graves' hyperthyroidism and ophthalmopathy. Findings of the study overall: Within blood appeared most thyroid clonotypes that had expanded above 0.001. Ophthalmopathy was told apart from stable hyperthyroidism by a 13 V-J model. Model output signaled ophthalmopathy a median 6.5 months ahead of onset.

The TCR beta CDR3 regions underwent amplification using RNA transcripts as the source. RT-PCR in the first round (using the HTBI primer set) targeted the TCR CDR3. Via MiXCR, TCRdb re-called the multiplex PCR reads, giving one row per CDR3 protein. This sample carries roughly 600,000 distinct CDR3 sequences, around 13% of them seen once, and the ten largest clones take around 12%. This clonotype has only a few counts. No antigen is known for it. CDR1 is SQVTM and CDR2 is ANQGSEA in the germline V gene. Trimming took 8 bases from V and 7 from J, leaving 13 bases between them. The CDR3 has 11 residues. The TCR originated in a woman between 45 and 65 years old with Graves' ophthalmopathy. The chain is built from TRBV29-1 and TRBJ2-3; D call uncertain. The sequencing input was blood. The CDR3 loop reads CSSLWGNTQYF. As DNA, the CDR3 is TGCAGCTCCCTCTGGGGAAATACGCAGTATTTT.